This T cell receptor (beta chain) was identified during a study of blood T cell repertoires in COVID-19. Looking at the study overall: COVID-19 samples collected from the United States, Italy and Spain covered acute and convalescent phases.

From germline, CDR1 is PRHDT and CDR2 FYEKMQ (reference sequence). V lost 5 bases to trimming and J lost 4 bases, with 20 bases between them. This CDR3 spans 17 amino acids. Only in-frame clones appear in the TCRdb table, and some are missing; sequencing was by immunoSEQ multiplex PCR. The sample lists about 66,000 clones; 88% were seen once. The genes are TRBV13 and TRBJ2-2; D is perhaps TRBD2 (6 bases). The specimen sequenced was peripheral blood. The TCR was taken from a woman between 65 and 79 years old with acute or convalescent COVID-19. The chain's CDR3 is CASSRRDSRTVTGELFF. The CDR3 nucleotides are TGTGCCAGCAGCCGGAGGGACTCACGGACGGTCACCGGGGAGCTGTTTTTT.